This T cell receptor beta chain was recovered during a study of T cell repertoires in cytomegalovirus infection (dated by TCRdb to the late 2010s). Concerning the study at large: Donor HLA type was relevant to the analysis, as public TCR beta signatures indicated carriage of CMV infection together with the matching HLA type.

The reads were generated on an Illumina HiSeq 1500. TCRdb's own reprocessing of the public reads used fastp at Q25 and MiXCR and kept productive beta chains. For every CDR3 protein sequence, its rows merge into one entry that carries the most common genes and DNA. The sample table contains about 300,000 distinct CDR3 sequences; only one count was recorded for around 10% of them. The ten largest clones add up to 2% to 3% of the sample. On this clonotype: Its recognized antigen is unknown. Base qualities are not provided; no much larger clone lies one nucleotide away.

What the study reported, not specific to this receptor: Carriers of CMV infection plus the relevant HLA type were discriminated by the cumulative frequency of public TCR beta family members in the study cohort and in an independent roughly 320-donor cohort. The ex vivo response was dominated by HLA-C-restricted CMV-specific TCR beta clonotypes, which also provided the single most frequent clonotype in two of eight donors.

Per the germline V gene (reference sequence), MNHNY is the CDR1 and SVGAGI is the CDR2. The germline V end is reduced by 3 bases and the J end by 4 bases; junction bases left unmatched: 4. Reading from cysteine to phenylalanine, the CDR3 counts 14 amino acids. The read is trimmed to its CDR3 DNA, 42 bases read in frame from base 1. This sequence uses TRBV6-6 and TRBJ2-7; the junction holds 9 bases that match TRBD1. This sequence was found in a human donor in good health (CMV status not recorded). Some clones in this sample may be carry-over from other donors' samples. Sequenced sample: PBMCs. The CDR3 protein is CASSYLGQGYEQYF. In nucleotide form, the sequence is TGTGCCAGCAGTTATTTGGGACAGGGATACGAGCAGTACTTC.